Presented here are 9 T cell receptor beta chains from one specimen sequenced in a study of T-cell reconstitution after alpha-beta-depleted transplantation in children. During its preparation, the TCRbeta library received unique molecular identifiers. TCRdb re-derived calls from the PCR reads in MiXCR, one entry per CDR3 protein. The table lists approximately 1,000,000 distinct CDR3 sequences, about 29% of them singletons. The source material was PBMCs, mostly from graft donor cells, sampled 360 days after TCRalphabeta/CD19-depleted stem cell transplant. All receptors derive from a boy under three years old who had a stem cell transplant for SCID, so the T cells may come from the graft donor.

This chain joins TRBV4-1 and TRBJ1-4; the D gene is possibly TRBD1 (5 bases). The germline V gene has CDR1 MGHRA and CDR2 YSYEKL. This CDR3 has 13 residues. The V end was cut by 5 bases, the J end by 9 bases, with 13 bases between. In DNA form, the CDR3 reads TGCGCCAGCAGCTCCGAGTGGGGGAAAAAACTGTTTTTT. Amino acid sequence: CASSSEWGKKLFF.

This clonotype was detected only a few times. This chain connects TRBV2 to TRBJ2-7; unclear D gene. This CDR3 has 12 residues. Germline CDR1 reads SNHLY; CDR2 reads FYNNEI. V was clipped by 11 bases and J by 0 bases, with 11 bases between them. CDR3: CAGRAISYEQYF. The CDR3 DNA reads TGTGCCGGCCGGGCCATCTCCTACGAGCAGTACTTC.

CDR3 residues: CASSPLFSGNEQFF. In DNA, the CDR3 is TGTGCCAGCAGTCCCCTGTTTTCGGGCAATGAGCAGTTCTTC. The V gene is TRBV12-3 or TRBV12-4, the J gene TRBJ2-1, with no clear D. The CDR3 runs 14 residues. Deletions cut 5 bases from V and 6 bases from J, with 14 bases between.

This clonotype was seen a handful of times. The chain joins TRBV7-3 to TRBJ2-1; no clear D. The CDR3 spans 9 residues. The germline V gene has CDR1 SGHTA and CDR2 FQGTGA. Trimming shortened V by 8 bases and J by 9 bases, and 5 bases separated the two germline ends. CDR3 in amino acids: CASPGEQFF. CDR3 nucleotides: TGTGCCAGCCCGGGTGAGCAGTTCTTC.

The CDR3 region is CASSLAARLEGGELFF. Here the CDR3 DNA reads TGTGCCAGCAGCTTAGCGGCCAGACTTGAGGGCGGGGAGCTGTTTTTT. The rearrangement links TRBV7-2 to TRBJ2-2; the D gene is possibly TRBD2 (5 bases). The CDR3 length is 16 residues. The V gene lost 0 bases and the J gene lost 7 bases, with 15 bases spanning the gap. Germline assignment: CDR1 SGHTA and CDR2 FQGNSA.

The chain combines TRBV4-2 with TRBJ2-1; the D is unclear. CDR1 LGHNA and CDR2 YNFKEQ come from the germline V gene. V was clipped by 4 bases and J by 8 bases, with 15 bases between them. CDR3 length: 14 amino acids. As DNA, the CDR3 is TGTGCCAGCAGCCTAAATGTGAGAAACGATGAGCAGTTCTTC. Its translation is CASSLNVRNDEQFF.

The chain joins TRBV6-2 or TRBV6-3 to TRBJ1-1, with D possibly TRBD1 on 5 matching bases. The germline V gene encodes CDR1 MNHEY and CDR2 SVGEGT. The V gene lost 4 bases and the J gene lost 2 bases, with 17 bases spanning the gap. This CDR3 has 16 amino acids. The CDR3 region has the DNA TGTGCCAGCAGTTGGAAATCGGACACCCTAAACACTGAAGCTTTCTTT. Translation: CASSWKSDTLNTEAFF.

The CDR3 nucleotides read TGCAGCGTTGAAGATCGGGACAGGGTTACAGAGACCCAGTACTTC. Its protein product is CSVEDRDRVTETQYF. The chain is built from TRBV29-1 and TRBJ2-5; 9 bases fit TRBD1. The CDR3 length is 15 residues. V lost 0 bases to trimming and J lost 4 bases; unmatched junction nucleotides: 6. Per germline, CDR1 SQVTM and CDR2 ANQGSEA.

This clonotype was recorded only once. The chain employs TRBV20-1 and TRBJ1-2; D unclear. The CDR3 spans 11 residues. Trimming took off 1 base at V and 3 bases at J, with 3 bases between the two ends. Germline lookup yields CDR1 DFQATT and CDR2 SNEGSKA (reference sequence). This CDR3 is CSARVDYGYTF. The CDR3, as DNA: TGCAGTGCTAGAGTGGACTATGGCTACACCTTC.